This T cell receptor (beta chain) was sequenced during a study of CD8 T cells in Susac syndrome. General observations from the study: Susac-specific public clones were found in total CD8+ and CD8+ TEMRA repertoires, numbering roughly 15 and five, respectively.

Comments on this clonotype: Its antigen is not identified.

Random hexamers primed reverse transcription of about 0.45 to 1 ug RNA. The immunoSEQ assay covered 54 Vbeta and 13 Jbeta segments for CDR3. From the immunoSEQ multiplex PCR reads, TCRdb called clonotypes with MiXCR, one entry per CDR3 protein. Of about 100,000 distinct CDR3 sequences detected, about 95% appear once; the ten largest clones hold approximately 0.3%. The V and J ends lost 5 bases and 6 bases respectively, with 17 bases between them. Per the germline V gene, CDR1 is LGHNT and CDR2 is FRNRAP. The CDR3 has 15 residues. The origin of this receptor is a human donor with Susac syndrome. What was sequenced was CD8+ T cells from PBMCs. The V and J genes are TRBV12-5 and TRBJ1-5; D unclear. CDR3 protein: CASGPNQEYLQPQHF. The CDR3 DNA follows: TGTGCTAGTGGTCCAAACCAGGAATACCTTCAGCCCCAGCATTTT.